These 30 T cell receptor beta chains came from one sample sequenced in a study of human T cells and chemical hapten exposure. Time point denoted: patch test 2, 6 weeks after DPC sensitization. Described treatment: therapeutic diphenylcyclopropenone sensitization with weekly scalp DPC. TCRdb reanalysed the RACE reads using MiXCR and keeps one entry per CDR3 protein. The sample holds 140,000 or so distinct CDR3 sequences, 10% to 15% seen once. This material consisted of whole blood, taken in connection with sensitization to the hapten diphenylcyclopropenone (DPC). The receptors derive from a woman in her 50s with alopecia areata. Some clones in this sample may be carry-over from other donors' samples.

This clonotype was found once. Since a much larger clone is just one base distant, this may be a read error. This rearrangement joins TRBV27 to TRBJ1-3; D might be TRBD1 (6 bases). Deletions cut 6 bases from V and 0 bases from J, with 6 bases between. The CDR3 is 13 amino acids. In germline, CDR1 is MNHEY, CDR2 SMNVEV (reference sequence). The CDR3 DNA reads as TGTGCCAGCAGGGACAGCTCTGGAAACACCATATATTTT. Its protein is CASRDSSGNTIYF.

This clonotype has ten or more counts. The CDR3 sequence is CASTWSGRKQETQYF. For the CDR3, the DNA is TGTGCCAGCACCTGGAGCGGGAGAAAACAAGAGACCCAGTACTTC. The chain has TRBV27 and TRBJ2-5; 8 nucleotides align to TRBD2. Trimming at V came to 7 bases and at J to 2 bases, leaving 9 bases not matched to a gene. Germline V CDR1 and CDR2: MNHEY, SMNVEV (reference sequence). This CDR3 is built from 15 residues.

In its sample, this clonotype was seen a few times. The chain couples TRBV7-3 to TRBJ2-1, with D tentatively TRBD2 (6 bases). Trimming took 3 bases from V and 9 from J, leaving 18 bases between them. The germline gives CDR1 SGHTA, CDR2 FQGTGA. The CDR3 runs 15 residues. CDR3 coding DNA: TGTGCCAGCAGCTTTGGGTACGGGGGAGACGCTGAGCAGTTCTTC. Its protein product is CASSFGYGGDAEQFF.

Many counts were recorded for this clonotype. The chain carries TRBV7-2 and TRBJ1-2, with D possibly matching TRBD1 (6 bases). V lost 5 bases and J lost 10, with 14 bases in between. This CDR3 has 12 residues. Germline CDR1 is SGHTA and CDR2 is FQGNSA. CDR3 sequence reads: CASSPGDRTYTF. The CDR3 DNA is TGTGCCAGCAGCCCGGGTGACAGGACCTACACCTTC.

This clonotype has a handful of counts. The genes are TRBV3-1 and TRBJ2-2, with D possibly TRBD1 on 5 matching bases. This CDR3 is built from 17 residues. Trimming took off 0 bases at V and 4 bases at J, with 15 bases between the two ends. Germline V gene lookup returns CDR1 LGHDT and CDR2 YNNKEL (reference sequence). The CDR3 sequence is CASSQDFTGSPTGELFF. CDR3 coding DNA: TGTGCCAGCAGCCAAGATTTCACAGGATCCCCCACCGGGGAGCTGTTTTTT.

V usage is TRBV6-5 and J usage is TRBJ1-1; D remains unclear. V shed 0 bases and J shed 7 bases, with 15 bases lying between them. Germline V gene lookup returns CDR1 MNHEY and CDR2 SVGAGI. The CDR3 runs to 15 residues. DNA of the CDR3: TGTGCCAGCAGTTACTCGACACAGATATTAGGTGAAGCTTTCTTT. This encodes CASSYSTQILGEAFF.

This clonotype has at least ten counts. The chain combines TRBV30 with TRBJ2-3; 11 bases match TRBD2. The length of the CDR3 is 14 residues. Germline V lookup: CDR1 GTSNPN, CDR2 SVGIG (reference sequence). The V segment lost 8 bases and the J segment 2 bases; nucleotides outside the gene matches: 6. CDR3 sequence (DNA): TGTGCCGGCACACTAGCGGGAGACACAGATACGCAGTATTTT. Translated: CAGTLAGDTDTQYF.

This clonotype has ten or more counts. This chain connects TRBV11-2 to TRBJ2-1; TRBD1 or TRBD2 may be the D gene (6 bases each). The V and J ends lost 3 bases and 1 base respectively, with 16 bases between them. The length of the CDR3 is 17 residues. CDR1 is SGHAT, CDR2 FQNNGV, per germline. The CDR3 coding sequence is TGTGCCAGCAGCTTGCGGGTCGGGGGCGGTTCCTACAATGAGCAGTTCTTC. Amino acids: CASSLRVGGGSYNEQFF.

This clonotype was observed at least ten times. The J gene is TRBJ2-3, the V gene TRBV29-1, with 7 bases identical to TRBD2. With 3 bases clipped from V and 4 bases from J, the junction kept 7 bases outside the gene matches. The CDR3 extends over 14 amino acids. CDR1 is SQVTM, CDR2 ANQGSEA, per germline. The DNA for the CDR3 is TGCAGCGTTGAGGAGGGAGGGCGGGCAGATACGCAGTATTTT. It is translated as CSVEEGGRADTQYF.

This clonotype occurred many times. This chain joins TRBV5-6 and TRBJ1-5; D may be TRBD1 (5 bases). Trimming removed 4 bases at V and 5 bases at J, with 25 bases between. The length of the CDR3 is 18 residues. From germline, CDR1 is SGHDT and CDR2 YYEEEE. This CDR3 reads CASSQTEAGLGVYQPQHF. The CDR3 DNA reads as TGTGCCAGCAGCCAGACGGAGGCGGGGTTGGGGGTCTATCAGCCCCAGCATTTT.

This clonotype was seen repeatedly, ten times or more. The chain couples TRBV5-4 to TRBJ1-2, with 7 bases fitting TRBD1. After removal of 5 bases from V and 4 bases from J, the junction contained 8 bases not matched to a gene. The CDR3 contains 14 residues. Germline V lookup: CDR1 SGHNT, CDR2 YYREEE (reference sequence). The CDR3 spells CASSSGQRSYGYTF. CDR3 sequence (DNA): TGTGCCAGCAGTTCGGGACAGAGAAGCTATGGCTACACCTTC.

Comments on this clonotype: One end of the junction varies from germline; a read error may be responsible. The DNA of the CDR3 is TGTACCAGCAGTTTGTTGGGGAAGAATTCACCCCTCCACTTT. This translates into CTSSLLGKNSPLHF. The chain has TRBV28 and TRBJ1-6; D uncertain. The CDR3 covers 14 residues. Germline assignment: CDR1 MDHEN and CDR2 SYDVKM. Full variable domain (remainder filled in from reference TRBV28 and TRBJ1-6): DVKVTQSSRYLVKRTGEKVFLECVQDMDHENMFWYRQDPGLGLRLIYFSYDVKMKEKGDIPEGYSVSREKKERFSLILESASTNQTSMYLCTSSLLGKNSPLHFGNGTRLTVT.

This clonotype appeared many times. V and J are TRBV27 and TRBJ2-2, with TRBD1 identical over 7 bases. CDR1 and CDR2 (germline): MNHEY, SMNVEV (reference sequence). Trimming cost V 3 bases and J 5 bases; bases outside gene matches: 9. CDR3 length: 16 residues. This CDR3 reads CASSFSDRPGTGELFF. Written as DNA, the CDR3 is TGTGCCAGCAGTTTCTCGGACAGGCCGGGGACCGGGGAGCTGTTTTTT.

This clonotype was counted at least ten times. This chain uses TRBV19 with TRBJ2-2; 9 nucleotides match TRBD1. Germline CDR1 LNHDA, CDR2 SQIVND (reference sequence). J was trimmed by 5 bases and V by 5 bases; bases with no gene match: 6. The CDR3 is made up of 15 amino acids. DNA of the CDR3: TGTGCCAGTAGTCGGGGACAGGGTCGTACCGGGGAGCTGTTTTTT. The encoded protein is CASSRGQGRTGELFF.

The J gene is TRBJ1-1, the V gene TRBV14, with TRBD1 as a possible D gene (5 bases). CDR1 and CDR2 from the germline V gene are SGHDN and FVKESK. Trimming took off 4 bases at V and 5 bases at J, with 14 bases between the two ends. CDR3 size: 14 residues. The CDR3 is CASSLVGGSTEAFF. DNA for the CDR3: TGTGCCAGCAGCCTGGTCGGGGGGAGTACTGAAGCTTTCTTT. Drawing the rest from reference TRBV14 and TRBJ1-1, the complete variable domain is EAGVTQFPSHSVIEKGQTVTLRCDPISGHDNLYWYRRVMGKEIKFLLHFVKESKQDESGMPNNRFLAERTGGTYSTLKVQPAELEDSGVYFCASSLVGGSTEAFFGQGTRLTVV.

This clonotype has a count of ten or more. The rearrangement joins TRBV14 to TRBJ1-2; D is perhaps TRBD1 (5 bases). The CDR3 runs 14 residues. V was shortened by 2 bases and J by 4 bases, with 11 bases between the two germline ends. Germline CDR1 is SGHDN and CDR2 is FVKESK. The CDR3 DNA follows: TGTGCCAGCAGCCAACTGGGGGTTCGCTATGGCTACACCTTC. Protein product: CASSQLGVRYGYTF.

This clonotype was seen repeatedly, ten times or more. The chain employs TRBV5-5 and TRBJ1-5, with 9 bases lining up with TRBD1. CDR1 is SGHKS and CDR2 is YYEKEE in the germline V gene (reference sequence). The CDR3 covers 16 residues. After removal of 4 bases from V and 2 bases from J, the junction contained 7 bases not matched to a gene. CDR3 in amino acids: CASSADRGTGNQPQHF. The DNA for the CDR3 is TGTGCCAGCAGCGCCGACAGGGGGACGGGCAATCAGCCCCAGCATTTT. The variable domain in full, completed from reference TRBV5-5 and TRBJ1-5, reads DAGVTQSPTHLIKTRGQQVTLRCSPISGHKSVSWYQQVLGQGPQFIFQYYEKEERGRGNFPDRFSARQFPNYSSELNVNALLLGDSALYLCASSADRGTGNQPQHFGDGTRLSIL.

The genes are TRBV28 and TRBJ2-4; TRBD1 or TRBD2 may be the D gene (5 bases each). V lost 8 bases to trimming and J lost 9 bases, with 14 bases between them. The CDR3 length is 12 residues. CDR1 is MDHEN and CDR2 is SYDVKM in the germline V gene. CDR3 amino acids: CASSHPGTIQYF. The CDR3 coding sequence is TGTGCCAGCTCCCACCCTGGGACCATTCAGTACTTC. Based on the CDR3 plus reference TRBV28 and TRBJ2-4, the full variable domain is DVKVTQSSRYLVKRTGEKVFLECVQDMDHENMFWYRQDPGLGLRLIYFSYDVKMKEKGDIPEGYSVSREKKERFSLILESASTNQTSMYLCASSHPGTIQYFGAGTRLSVL.

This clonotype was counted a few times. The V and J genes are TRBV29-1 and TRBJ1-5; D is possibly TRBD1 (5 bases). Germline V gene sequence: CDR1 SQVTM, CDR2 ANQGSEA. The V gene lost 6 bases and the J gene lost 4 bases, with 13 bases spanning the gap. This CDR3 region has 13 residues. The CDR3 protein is CSVMTALNQPQHF. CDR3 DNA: TGCAGCGTCATGACAGCGCTTAATCAGCCCCAGCATTTT.

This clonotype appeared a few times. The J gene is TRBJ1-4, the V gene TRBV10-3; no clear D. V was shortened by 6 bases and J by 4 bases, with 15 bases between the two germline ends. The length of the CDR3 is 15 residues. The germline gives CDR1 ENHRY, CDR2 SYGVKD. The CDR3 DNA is TGTGCCATCAGCCCCCGTGGGTCGGGTAATGAAAAACTGTTTTTT. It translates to CAISPRGSGNEKLFF.

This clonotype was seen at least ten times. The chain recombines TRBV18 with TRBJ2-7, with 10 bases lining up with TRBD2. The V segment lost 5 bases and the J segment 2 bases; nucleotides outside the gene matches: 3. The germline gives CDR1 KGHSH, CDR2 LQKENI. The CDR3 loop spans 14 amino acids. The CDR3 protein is CASSKLAGTYEQYF. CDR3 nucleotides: TGTGCCAGCTCAAAACTAGCGGGAACCTACGAGCAGTACTTC.

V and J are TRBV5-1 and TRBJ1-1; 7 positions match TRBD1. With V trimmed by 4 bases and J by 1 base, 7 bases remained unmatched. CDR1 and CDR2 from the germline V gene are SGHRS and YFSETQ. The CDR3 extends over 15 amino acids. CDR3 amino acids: CASSTWTGPNTEAFF. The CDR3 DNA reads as TGCGCCAGCAGCACCTGGACAGGCCCGAACACTGAAGCTTTCTTT.

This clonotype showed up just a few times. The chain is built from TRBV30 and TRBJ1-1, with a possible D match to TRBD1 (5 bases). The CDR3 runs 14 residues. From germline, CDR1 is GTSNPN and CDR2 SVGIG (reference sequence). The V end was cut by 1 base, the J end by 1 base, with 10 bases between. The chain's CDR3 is CAWSGGRANTEAFF. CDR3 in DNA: TGTGCCTGGAGTGGGGGACGAGCGAACACTGAAGCTTTCTTT.

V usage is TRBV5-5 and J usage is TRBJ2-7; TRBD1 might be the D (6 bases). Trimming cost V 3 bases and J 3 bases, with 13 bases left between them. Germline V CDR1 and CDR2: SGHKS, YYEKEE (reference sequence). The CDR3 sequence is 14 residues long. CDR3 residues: CASSSGHILYEQYF. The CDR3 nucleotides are TGTGCCAGCAGCTCGGGACACATCCTCTACGAGCAGTACTTC.

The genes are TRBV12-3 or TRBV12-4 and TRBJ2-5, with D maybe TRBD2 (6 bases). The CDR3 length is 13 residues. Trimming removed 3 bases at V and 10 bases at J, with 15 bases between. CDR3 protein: CASSLAFLGGQYF. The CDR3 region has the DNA TGTGCCAGCAGTTTGGCCTTCCTGGGGGGCCAGTACTTC.

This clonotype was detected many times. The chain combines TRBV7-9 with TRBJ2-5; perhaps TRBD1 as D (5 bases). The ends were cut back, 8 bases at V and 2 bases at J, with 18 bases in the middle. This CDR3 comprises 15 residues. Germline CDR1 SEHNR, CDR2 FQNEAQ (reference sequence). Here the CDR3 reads CASQPSTDLQETQYF. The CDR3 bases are TGTGCCAGCCAACCTTCGACAGATTTACAAGAGACCCAGTACTTC.

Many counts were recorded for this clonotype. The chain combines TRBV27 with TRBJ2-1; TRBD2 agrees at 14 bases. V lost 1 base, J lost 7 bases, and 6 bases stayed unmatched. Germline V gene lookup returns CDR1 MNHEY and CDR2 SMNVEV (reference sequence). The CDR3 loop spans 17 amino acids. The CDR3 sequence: CASSLFPRLAGGNEQFF. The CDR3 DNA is TGTGCCAGCAGTTTATTCCCCCGACTAGCGGGAGGGAATGAGCAGTTCTTC.

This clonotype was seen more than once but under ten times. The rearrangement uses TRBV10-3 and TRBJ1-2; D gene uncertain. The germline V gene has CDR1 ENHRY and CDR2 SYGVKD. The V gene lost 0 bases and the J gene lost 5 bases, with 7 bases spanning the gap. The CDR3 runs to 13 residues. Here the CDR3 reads CAISESDLYGYTF. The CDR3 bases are TGTGCCATCAGTGAGTCGGACCTTTATGGCTACACCTTC.

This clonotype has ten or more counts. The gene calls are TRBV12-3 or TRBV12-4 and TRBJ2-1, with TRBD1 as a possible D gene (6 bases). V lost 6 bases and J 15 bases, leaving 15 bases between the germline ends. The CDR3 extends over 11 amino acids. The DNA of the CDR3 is TGTGCCAGCAGCAACAGGGTCCTTAGGTTCTTC. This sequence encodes CASSNRVLRFF.

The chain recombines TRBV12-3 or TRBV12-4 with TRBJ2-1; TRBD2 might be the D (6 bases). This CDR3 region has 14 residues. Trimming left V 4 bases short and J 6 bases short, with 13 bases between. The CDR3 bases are TGTGCCAGCAGTTCCCCCCTGGGGGGCAATGAGCAGTTCTTC. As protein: CASSSPLGGNEQFF.